This T cell receptor beta chain was obtained from a study of OX40 agonist ivuxolimab in advanced cancers. TCRdb's table, derived via immunoSEQ multiplex PCR, lists solely in-frame clones and lacks some. The sample lists approximately 45,000 clones; less than 85% were seen once. Findings and limits, study-wide: There were also nonresponders showing low normalized T-cell clonal expansion.

Germline V gene lookup returns CDR1 SNHLY and CDR2 FYNNEI. The CDR3 is made up of 13 amino acids. V was pared by 6 bases and J by 7 bases, with 8 bases of the junction left unmatched. With regard to this clone: The antigen is undetermined.

This sequence joins TRBV2 and TRBJ2-7; TRBD2 matches at 8 bases. The receptor was isolated from an adult with an advanced solid tumor such as melanoma, head and neck, liver or kidney cancer. Specimen: CD4+ or CD8+ T cells sorted from blood, collected in a trial of the OX40 agonist ivuxolimab. The CDR3 DNA reads TGTGCCAGCAGCCCCGCTCGGGGGGGGGAGCAGTACTTC. Residues: CASSPARGGEQYF. The whole variable domain, remainder taken from reference TRBV2 and TRBJ2-7, is EPEVTQTPSHQVTQMGQEVILRCVPISNHLYFYWYRQILGQKVEFLVSFYNNEISEKSEIFDDQFSVERPDGSNFTLKIRSTKLEDSAMYFCASSPARGGEQYFGPGTRLTVT.